This entry is about one T cell receptor beta chain. TCRdb keeps only in-frame clones here, not all; method: immunoSEQ multiplex PCR. The data hold under 400,000 clones, with 80% to 90% observed a single time. The data stem from a study of blood T cell repertoires in COVID-19. Losses at the gene ends were 2 bases for V and 8 bases for J; bases not matched to a gene: 5. CDR3 size: 14 residues. Germline CDR1 reads SGHNT; CDR2 reads YENEEA. This chain connects TRBV11-3 to TRBJ2-1; TRBD1 matches at 8 bases. Material: PBMCs or T cells enriched from blood (not recorded which). The receptor comes from a middle-aged woman with acute COVID-19. In DNA, the CDR3 is TGTGCCAGCAGCTTAAGTCAGGGGGCCTATGAGCAGTTCTTC. Translation gives CASSLSQGAYEQFF.